These T cell receptor beta chains were read from a single sample in a study of T-cell memory formation after mild COVID-19. Using its own MiXCR run on the 5' RACE reads, TCRdb lists one record per CDR3 protein. Of over 350,000 distinct CDR3 sequences detected, roughly 15% appear once; the ten largest clones hold 20% to 25%. The sequenced sample was PBMCs or a T cell subset sorted from them (not recorded which). Every receptor here comes from a man between 18 and 29 years old who had mild COVID-19 (a few samples of this study predate the infection). Cell type and time point are not known. CDR3s include the opening cysteine and the closing phenylalanine or tryptophan. A D gene is named only where the DNA matches it firmly. The size of a clone is reported for some rows only, either as once, few or many, or as a class for expanded clones.

cdr3_nt: TGTGCCAGCAGTTACCGACAGTGGGATACGCAGTATTTT
cdr3_aa: CASSYRQWDTQYF
v_call: TRBV27
clone_size: -
j_call: TRBJ2-3
d_call: -

cdr3_nt: TGTGCCAGCAGCTTGTGGGCAGGGCCGTATCAGCCCCAGCATTTT
cdr3_aa: CASSLWAGPYQPQHF
v_call: TRBV7-3
clone_size: few
j_call: TRBJ1-5
d_call: -

cdr3_nt: TGCAGTGCTAGTTCCCCAGGGCAATTTAACTATGGCTACACCTTC
cdr3_aa: CSASSPGQFNYGYTF
v_call: TRBV20-1
clone_size: -
j_call: TRBJ1-2
d_call: -

cdr3_nt: TGTGCCAGCAGTCCCCACGGACAGGGGGAGAACTATGGCTACACCTTC
cdr3_aa: CASSPHGQGENYGYTF
v_call: TRBV6-2/TRBV6-3
clone_size: -
j_call: TRBJ1-2
d_call: TRBD1

cdr3_nt: TGCGCCAGCAGCGGAGGGGACAGGGTGAACACTGAAGCTTTCTTT
cdr3_aa: CASSGGDRVNTEAFF
v_call: TRBV5-1
clone_size: few
j_call: TRBJ1-1
d_call: TRBD1

cdr3_nt: TGTGCCAGCAGGCCTGAGGCTTTCTTT
cdr3_aa: CASRPEAFF
v_call: TRBV7-9
clone_size: -
j_call: TRBJ1-1
d_call: -

cdr3_nt: TGTGCCAGCAGCAGTAGCGGGGGACCACGTAGCACAGATACGCAGTATTTT
cdr3_aa: CASSSSGGPRSTDTQYF
v_call: TRBV7-2
clone_size: few
j_call: TRBJ2-3
d_call: TRBD2

cdr3_nt: TGTGCCAGCAGCCCACCCGGGACAGGTATCTCTGGGGCCAACGTCCTGACTTTC
cdr3_aa: CASSPPGTGISGANVLTF
v_call: TRBV5-4
clone_size: -
j_call: TRBJ2-6
d_call: TRBD1

cdr3_nt: TGTGCCATCCTTCGGACAGGGGAGACAGATACGCAGTATTTT
cdr3_aa: CAILRTGETDTQYF
v_call: TRBV10-3
clone_size: -
j_call: TRBJ2-3
d_call: TRBD1

cdr3_nt: TGTGCCAGCAGCCGGCCTACAGGGTTTTGGGAAAAACTGTTTTTT
cdr3_aa: CASSRPTGFWEKLFF
v_call: TRBV7-9
clone_size: -
j_call: TRBJ1-4
d_call: -

cdr3_nt: TGTGCCAGCTCGCGACAGGGGTACGAGCAGTACTTC
cdr3_aa: CASSRQGYEQYF
v_call: TRBV27
clone_size: many
j_call: TRBJ2-7
d_call: TRBD1

cdr3_nt: TGTGCCAGCAGCCCCCCCGACAGGGTGAACACCGGGGAGCTGTTTTTT
cdr3_aa: CASSPPDRVNTGELFF
v_call: TRBV11-1
clone_size: -
j_call: TRBJ2-2
d_call: TRBD1

cdr3_nt: TGCGCCAGCAAGCTTCAAGAGACCCAGTACTTC
cdr3_aa: CASKLQETQYF
v_call: TRBV5-1
clone_size: few
j_call: TRBJ2-5
d_call: -

cdr3_nt: TGTGCCAGCACTCAGACAGGGGCGAACACCGGGGAGCTGTTTTTT
cdr3_aa: CASTQTGANTGELFF
v_call: TRBV7-9
clone_size: -
j_call: TRBJ2-2
d_call: TRBD1

cdr3_nt: TGTGCCAGTAGTACCTGGGACAGGGGGCGAGATACGCAGTATTTT
cdr3_aa: CASSTWDRGRDTQYF
v_call: TRBV19
clone_size: -
j_call: TRBJ2-3
d_call: TRBD1

cdr3_nt: TGTGCCAGCAGTGAAGTTCCCCTGGTTCAAGCGAACATTCAGTACTTC
cdr3_aa: CASSEVPLVQANIQYF
v_call: TRBV6-1
clone_size: -
j_call: TRBJ2-4
d_call: -

cdr3_nt: TGTGCCAGCAGCGTCGAACAAGGCTCAGAGACCCAGTACTTC
cdr3_aa: CASSVEQGSETQYF
v_call: TRBV2
clone_size: few
j_call: TRBJ2-5
d_call: -

cdr3_nt: TGCGCCAGCAGCTTGGCCCAGGATGGAGGCAGGACGCAGTATTTT
cdr3_aa: CASSLAQDGGRTQYF
v_call: TRBV5-1
clone_size: few
j_call: TRBJ2-3
d_call: -

cdr3_nt: TGTGCCAGCAGTTATGGGCCGAGCCAGCCCCAGCATTTT
cdr3_aa: CASSYGPSQPQHF
v_call: TRBV6-2/TRBV6-3
clone_size: few
j_call: TRBJ1-5
d_call: -

cdr3_nt: TGTGCCAGCAGCTCGGGTTCAGGGACAGGGGCTTATTCACCCCTCCACTTT
cdr3_aa: CASSSGSGTGAYSPLHF
v_call: TRBV7-2
clone_size: few
j_call: TRBJ1-6
d_call: TRBD1

cdr3_nt: TGTGCCAGCAGCTGGACGGATATCCAAGAGACCCAGTACTTC
cdr3_aa: CASSWTDIQETQYF
v_call: TRBV5-4
clone_size: -
j_call: TRBJ2-5
d_call: -

cdr3_nt: TGCGCCAGCACCCCCGGACCGGGACCTAATCAGCCCCAGCATTTT
cdr3_aa: CASTPGPGPNQPQHF
v_call: TRBV5-1
clone_size: few
j_call: TRBJ1-5
d_call: -

cdr3_nt: TGTGCCAGCAGTTACTCGACCCACTATGGCTACACCTTC
cdr3_aa: CASSYSTHYGYTF
v_call: TRBV6-5
clone_size: few
j_call: TRBJ1-2
d_call: -